The 5 T cell receptor beta chains below come from one sample, sequenced in a study of T cells in Graves' hyperthyroidism and ophthalmopathy. The CDR3 regions of TCR beta were amplified from RNA transcripts. In the first-round RT-PCR of the TCR CDR3, the HTBI primer set was used. TCRdb itself ran the multiplex PCR reads through MiXCR, one entry per CDR3 protein. The sample contains 660,000 or so distinct CDR3 sequences, over 40% of which appear only once. Sequences were obtained from peripheral blood or thyroid tissue (not recorded which). The receptors originated from an adult man with Graves' disease, either hyperthyroidism or ophthalmopathy (not recorded which).

With respect to this clonotype: A much larger clone sits a single nucleotide away, making a read error possible. This sequence joins TRBV20-1 and TRBJ2-5, with 10 nucleotides matching TRBD2. This CDR3 region has 13 residues. V trimming: 6 bases; J trimming: 0 bases; junction bases outside the gene matches: 1. Germline lookup yields CDR1 DFQATT and CDR2 SNEGSKA (reference sequence). This chain's CDR3 is CSALAGYQETQYF. The CDR3 coding sequence is TGCAGTGCACTAGCGGGGTACCAAGAGACCCAGTACTTC.

The chain combines TRBV2 with TRBJ1-1, with D hard to call. The V gene lost 8 bases and the J gene lost 1 base, with 11 bases spanning the gap. The CDR3 is 13 amino acids. The germline V gene encodes CDR1 SNHLY and CDR2 FYNNEI. The CDR3, as DNA: TGTGCCAGCTTGGCTAGACAGAACACTGAAGCTTTCTTT. Its translation is CASLARQNTEAFF.

This clonotype was observed many times. V and J are TRBV25-1 and TRBJ1-4, with 9 bases identical to TRBD1. Germline lookup yields CDR1 MGHDK and CDR2 SYGVNS. This CDR3 is 13 amino acids long. Trimming cost V 8 bases and J 8 bases; bases outside gene matches: 6. CDR3 DNA: TGTGCCAGCCGGGACAGGGAAGGGGAAAAACTGTTTTTT. Encoded protein: CASRDREGEKLFF.

Comments on this clonotype: The CDR3 ends on some other residue instead of the conserved phenylalanine or tryptophan, so this is likely a read error. Because the CDR3's place on the DNA is in doubt, the DNA is left out and the CDR3 is given as listed by TCRdb. V and J are TRBV15 and TRBJ1-1. The CDR3 is made up of 11 amino acids, end residues included. Germline CDR1 is LNHNV and CDR2 is YYDKDF (reference sequence). The CDR3 reads CATSREVISDY.

This clonotype was seen many times. This chain joins TRBV7-9 and TRBJ1-5; D gene unclear. V was shortened by 6 bases and J by 3 bases, with 6 bases between the two germline ends. Looked up from germline, CDR1 is SEHNR and CDR2 is FQNEAQ (reference sequence). This CDR3 has 12 amino acids. The CDR3 DNA is TGTGCCAGCAGTTTGGACAATCAGCCCCAGCATTTT. Protein: CASSLDNQPQHF.